Below are 24 T cell receptor beta chains sequenced from a single sample in a study of T cells in Graves' hyperthyroidism and ophthalmopathy. The investigators amplified TCR beta CDR3 regions from RNA transcripts. HTBI primers were the set used in a first-round RT-PCR of the TCR CDR3. TCRdb itself ran the multiplex PCR reads through MiXCR, one entry per CDR3 protein. This table holds hundreds of thousands of distinct CDR3 sequences, about 15% found once. What was sequenced was blood. The receptor source for this set is a woman in her thirties with Graves' hyperthyroidism that later progressed to Graves' ophthalmopathy.

This clonotype was seen at least ten times. The chain couples TRBV7-9 to TRBJ2-1, with D unclear. The CDR3 runs to 12 residues. Germline V CDR1 and CDR2: SEHNR, FQNEAQ (reference sequence). V was cut by 5 bases and J by 6 bases, with 8 bases left in between. This CDR3 reads CASSTTTNEQFF. CDR3 sequence (DNA): TGTGCCAGCAGCACAACGACCAATGAGCAGTTCTTC.

The V gene is TRBV20-1, the J gene TRBJ1-1; D is perhaps TRBD1 (6 bases). V lost 5 bases and J lost 6, with 16 bases in between. Germline V gene lookup returns CDR1 DFQATT and CDR2 SNEGSKA (reference sequence). There are 13 residues in the CDR3. The CDR3 is CSAWTEPGAEAFF. The CDR3 nucleotides are TGCAGTGCTTGGACAGAGCCCGGGGCTGAAGCTTTCTTT.

In this sample, this clonotype turned up a few times. The chain joins TRBV4-2 to TRBJ2-7; tentatively, D is TRBD2 (7 bases). The CDR3 runs to 16 residues. Germline CDR1 reads LGHNA; CDR2 reads YNFKEQ. V shed 0 bases and J shed 0 bases, with 12 bases lying between them. CDR3 in DNA: TGTGCCAGCAGCCAAGATCTGGGAGGGGGCTCCTACGAGCAGTACTTC. It encodes CASSQDLGGGSYEQYF.

This clonotype occurred a few times. The chain couples TRBV7-9 to TRBJ1-5; D remains ambiguous. The ends were cut back, 0 bases at V and 0 bases at J, with 18 bases in the middle. CDR1 is SEHNR, CDR2 FQNEAQ, per germline (reference sequence). This CDR3 comprises 19 residues. CDR3: CASSLAQLVEGGSNQPQHF. The DNA for the CDR3 is TGTGCCAGCAGCTTAGCGCAGTTAGTAGAGGGTGGTAGCAATCAGCCCCAGCATTTT. The whole variable domain, filled in from reference TRBV7-9 and TRBJ1-5, reads DTGVSQNPRHKITKRGQNVTFRCDPISEHNRLYWYRQTLGQGPEFLTYFQNEAQLEKSRLLSDRFSAERPKGSFSTLEIQRTEQGDSAMYLCASSLAQLVEGGSNQPQHFGDGTRLSIL.

J is TRBJ1-1 and V is TRBV4-2; D is undetermined. The CDR3 runs 16 residues. The germline V gene encodes CDR1 LGHNA and CDR2 YNFKEQ. The V and J ends lost 0 bases and 2 bases respectively, with 13 bases between them. CDR3 residues: CASSQEYTELNTEAFF. CDR3 nucleotides: TGTGCCAGCAGCCAAGAGTACACAGAACTTAACACTGAAGCTTTCTTT.

This clonotype was found many times. The chain recombines TRBV6-6 with TRBJ1-1; D is uncertain. Deletions cut 2 bases from V and 1 base from J, with 14 bases between. This CDR3 contains 16 residues. Germline CDR1 reads MNHNY; CDR2 reads SVGAGI (reference sequence). Written as DNA, the CDR3 is TGTGCCAGCAGTTACCTTCCCTCTAGACCGAACACTGAAGCTTTCTTT. Its translation is CASSYLPSRPNTEAFF.

This clonotype was observed many times. This chain connects TRBV28 to TRBJ2-7; D gene ambiguous. CDR3 size: 13 residues. Trimming removed 1 base at V and 2 bases at J, with 6 bases between. From germline, CDR1 is MDHEN and CDR2 SYDVKM. CDR3 residues: CASSLYSAYEQYF. CDR3 nucleotides: TGTGCCAGCAGTTTATATTCCGCCTACGAGCAGTACTTC.

This clonotype came up many times. V gene TRBV12-3 or TRBV12-4 combines with J gene TRBJ1-3, with D unclear. The CDR3 totals 16 residues. V lost 6 bases and J 0 bases, leaving 15 bases between the germline ends. The CDR3 DNA reads as TGTGCCAGCAGCTTTAAACACGGGAGCTCTGGAAACACCATATATTTT. This sequence encodes CASSFKHGSSGNTIYF.

This clonotype came up many times. This chain links TRBV19 with TRBJ1-2, with a weak D call TRBD1 (5 bases). V was clipped by 3 bases and J by 4 bases, with 24 bases between them. CDR3 length: 18 amino acids. Germline CDR1 LNHDA, CDR2 SQIVND (reference sequence). The CDR3 sequence: CASSILYDPRDGVYGYTF. CDR3 DNA: TGTGCCAGTAGTATTTTGTATGACCCCCGGGACGGAGTCTATGGCTACACCTTC.

This clonotype came up many times. V gene TRBV20-1 combines with J gene TRBJ1-1; D perhaps matches TRBD1 (5 bases). Trimming cost V 5 bases and J 2 bases, with 12 bases left between them. Germline V gives CDR1 DFQATT, CDR2 SNEGSKA (reference sequence). This CDR3 comprises 13 residues. The CDR3 region is CSASDKLNTEAFF. CDR3 nucleotides: TGCAGTGCTTCGGACAAACTAAACACTGAAGCTTTCTTT.

This clonotype has a count of ten or more. The rearrangement joins TRBV5-8 to TRBJ1-2, with D uncertain. The CDR3 loop spans 14 amino acids. The V end was cut by 1 base, the J end by 0 bases, with 7 bases between. Germline loops: CDR1 SGHTS, CDR2 YDEGEE. The CDR3 region is CASSLPAANYGYTF. The CDR3 coding sequence is TGTGCCAGCAGCTTGCCCGCAGCTAACTATGGCTACACCTTC.

This clonotype was recorded many times. The chain couples TRBV3-1 to TRBJ1-2; no clear D gene. The CDR3 is made up of 12 amino acids. V was trimmed by 6 bases and J by 0 bases, leaving 5 bases between them. Germline CDR1 LGHDT, CDR2 YNNKEL (reference sequence). The CDR3 is CASRSTNYGYTF. CDR3 bases: TGTGCCAGCAGGAGTACTAACTATGGCTACACCTTC.

At least ten counts were recorded for this clonotype. J is TRBJ2-3 and V is TRBV27; TRBD2 might be the D (7 bases). The CDR3 length is 15 residues. V lost 4 bases and J lost 3, with 14 bases in between. Germline assignment: CDR1 MNHEY and CDR2 SMNVEV (reference sequence). The CDR3 DNA is TGTGCCAGCAGTTCCACAGGGAGGGGAACAGATACGCAGTATTTT. This encodes CASSSTGRGTDTQYF.

This clonotype was found many times. In DNA form, the CDR3 reads TGTGCCAGCAGACTAGGTTGGCTACAACAAGAGACCCAGTACTTC. Protein product: CASRLGWLQQETQYF. The rearrangement joins TRBV12-3 or TRBV12-4 to TRBJ2-5; tentative D call: TRBD2 (5 bases). The CDR3 runs 15 residues. Trimming pared 6 bases from V and 2 bases from J, leaving 16 bases between.

Points on this clonotype: A much larger clone sits a single nucleotide away, making a read error possible. The chain combines TRBV30 with TRBJ1-1; no definite D call. Germline V CDR1 and CDR2: GTSNPN, SVGIG (reference sequence). CDR3 size: 10 residues. The CDR3 region is CSCQSTEAFF. DNA for the CDR3: TGTTCCTGCCAGTCCACTGAAGCTTTCTTT. The full variable domain, completed using reference TRBV30 and TRBJ1-1, is SQTIHQWPATLVQPVGSPLSLECTVEGTSNPNLYWYRQAAGRGLQLLFYSVGIGQISSEVPQNLSASRPQDRQFILSSKKLLLSDSGFYLCSCQSTEAFFGQGTRLTVV.

This clonotype was recorded many times. The chain couples TRBV29-1 to TRBJ1-2; D gene unclear. Between the trimmed V and J ends, which lost 2 bases and 4 bases, there was a span of 8 bases. Germline lookup yields CDR1 SQVTM and CDR2 ANQGSEA. The CDR3 covers 12 residues. The CDR3 is CSVEMVGYGYTF. CDR3 DNA: TGCAGCGTTGAAATGGTTGGCTATGGCTACACCTTC.

This clonotype came up many times. The genes are TRBV12-3 or TRBV12-4 and TRBJ2-3; TRBD2 might be the D (5 bases). Trimming took off 1 base at V and 1 base at J, with 9 bases between the two ends. There are 15 residues in the CDR3. The CDR3 here is CASSLVLAGTDTQYF. DNA for the CDR3: TGTGCCAGCAGTTTAGTCCTAGCTGGCACAGATACGCAGTATTTT.

This clonotype occurred a few times. The V gene is TRBV7-9, the J gene TRBJ2-7; D not certain. Germline V gives CDR1 SEHNR, CDR2 FQNEAQ (reference sequence). CDR3 length: 13 residues. Trimming pared 4 bases from V and 6 bases from J, leaving 13 bases between. In DNA, the CDR3 is TGTGCCAGCAGCTCCCTAAATGTTGCCGAGCAGTACTTC. Residues: CASSSLNVAEQYF.

The CDR3 is CASSGGEGSVEYEQYF. The DNA for the CDR3 is TGTGCCAGCAGCGGAGGAGAGGGGTCCGTGGAGTACGAGCAGTACTTC. The chain combines TRBV9 with TRBJ2-7; perhaps D is TRBD1 or TRBD2 (5 bases each). This CDR3 comprises 16 residues. The germline gives CDR1 SGDLS, CDR2 YYNGEE. Trimming removed 3 bases at V and 4 bases at J, with 20 bases between.

In its sample, this clonotype was seen many times. The V call is TRBV11-2, the J call TRBJ2-5, with 11 positions matching TRBD2. The germline gives CDR1 SGHAT, CDR2 FQNNGV. The ends lost 11 bases at V and 2 bases at J; junction bases unmatched: 10. The CDR3 spans 15 residues. The CDR3 bases are TGTGCCGGGGCGACTAGCGGGATGGCGCAAGAGACCCAGTACTTC. Protein product: CAGATSGMAQETQYF.

In this sample, this clonotype turned up many times. The rearrangement joins TRBV20-1 to TRBJ2-1, with D perhaps matching TRBD1 (6 bases). V was pared by 5 bases and J by 4 bases, with 15 bases between. The germline V gene has CDR1 DFQATT and CDR2 SNEGSKA (reference sequence). This CDR3 is 14 amino acids long. Here the CDR3 DNA reads TGCAGTGCTTCCAGGGGAGAGTTGTACAATGAGCAGTTCTTC. This codes for CSASRGELYNEQFF.

This sequence joins TRBV19 and TRBJ2-2, with TRBD1 as a possible D gene (5 bases). The CDR3 totals 14 residues. CDR1 is LNHDA and CDR2 is SQIVND in the germline V gene (reference sequence). V gave up 4 bases and J gave up 6 bases, with 12 bases separating them. The CDR3 DNA is TGTGCCAGTAGTAATTTATGGGGCTCCGGGGAGCTGTTTTTT. Its protein product is CASSNLWGSGELFF.

In the case of this clonotype: Being one base from a much bigger clone, this may be a read error. CDR3: CASSVWTPFDQYF. CDR3 DNA sequence: TGTGCCAGCAGCGTCTGGACCCCTTTCGATCAGTACTTC. The chain has TRBV9 and TRBJ2-7; D call uncertain. Germline assignment: CDR1 SGDLS and CDR2 YYNGEE. There are 13 residues in the CDR3. V was clipped by 2 bases and J by 10 bases, with 16 bases between them.

This clonotype was found many times. This chain joins TRBV7-2 and TRBJ2-7; no reliable D call. CDR3 length: 14 amino acids. V gave up 5 bases and J gave up 1 base, with 12 bases separating them. CDR1 is SGHTA and CDR2 is FQGNSA in the germline V gene. The CDR3 reads CASSPRWRSYEQYF. The DNA for the CDR3 is TGTGCCAGCAGCCCGCGTTGGCGGTCCTACGAGCAGTACTTC.